The 9 T cell receptor beta chains below all came from one sample that was sequenced in a study of vaccination and CD4 T cells after COVID-19. Once obtained from cultured CD4+ T cells, the DNA was sequenced using the Oncomine TCR Beta short-read assay. One entry per CDR3 protein results from TCRdb running MiXCR on the PCR reads. The data hold approximately 9,800 distinct CDR3 sequences, with about 36% observed a single time. The treatment: approximately 11-day PBMC culture with coronavirus spike peptide pools or control peptides (ViraFEST assay). According to the study, CD4+ T cells from the unexposed donor were gathered ahead of the COVID-19 pandemic (2011-2018). No antigen has been identified for these receptors. Sequences were obtained from CD4+ T cells from blood, cultured in vitro. These receptors all come from a human donor in good health.

The chain has TRBV5-1 and TRBJ1-1; possible D gene TRBD1, 5 bases. The V gene's germline CDR1 is SGHRS and CDR2 YFSETQ. V was cut by 1 base and J by 0 bases, with 16 bases left in between. This CDR3 has 17 residues. CDR3 residues: CASSLIGGRTVNTEAFF. CDR3 nucleotide sequence: TGCGCCAGCAGCTTGATCGGGGGACGAACTGTGAACACTGAAGCTTTCTTT.

Only a few counts were recorded for this clonotype. This sequence joins TRBV28 and TRBJ1-1; TRBD1 aligns across 10 bases. The V gene's germline CDR1 is MDHEN and CDR2 SYDVKM. This CDR3 contains 17 residues. J was trimmed by 2 bases and V by 6 bases; bases with no gene match: 12. This CDR3 reads CASSYQPGQGLNTEAFF. The CDR3 DNA is TGTGCCAGCAGCTATCAACCGGGACAGGGGTTAAACACTGAAGCTTTCTTT.

The genes are TRBV24-1 and TRBJ2-1; TRBD2 matches at 9 bases. The CDR3 totals 14 residues. CDR1 KGHDR and CDR2 SFDVKD come from the germline V gene. The ends lost 6 bases at V and 7 bases at J; junction bases unmatched: 6. CDR3 in DNA: TGTGCCACCAGTCCCTTAGCGGGGGAAAATGAGCAGTTCTTC. Protein: CATSPLAGENEQFF.

This chain joins TRBV12-3 or TRBV12-4 and TRBJ1-2; D is undetermined. This CDR3 spans 12 amino acids. V was pared by 6 bases and J by 6 bases, with 11 bases between. CDR3 sequence reads: CASRRGTNGYTF. The CDR3, as DNA: TGTGCCAGCAGGCGTGGAACTAATGGCTACACCTTC.

The chain has TRBV14 and TRBJ1-1, with TRBD1 as a possible D gene (6 bases). Looked up from germline, CDR1 is SGHDN and CDR2 is FVKESK. V shed 0 bases and J shed 1 base, with 12 bases lying between them. The CDR3 has 16 amino acids. The CDR3 DNA reads as TGTGCCAGCAGCCAAGACCCGTGGGGGCGGAACACTGAAGCTTTCTTT. Its translation: CASSQDPWGRNTEAFF.

The rearrangement joins TRBV4-2 to TRBJ1-2; 7 nucleotides match TRBD1. Unmatched junction bases numbered 9, after V lost 4 bases and J lost 4 bases. CDR3 length: 15 residues. Germline V gives CDR1 LGHNA, CDR2 YNFKEQ. CDR3 protein: CASSPRDSLLYGYTF. Written as DNA, the CDR3 is TGTGCCAGCAGCCCACGGGACAGTCTCCTCTATGGCTACACCTTC.

This clonotype was found a few times. CDR3: CSARRALGTEAFF. The CDR3 bases are TGCAGTGCTAGAAGGGCCTTGGGGACTGAAGCTTTCTTT. This chain connects TRBV20-1 to TRBJ1-1; D gene unclear. Germline V gene data show CDR1 as DFQATT and CDR2 as SNEGSKA (reference sequence). The CDR3 is 13 amino acids. V was shortened by 2 bases and J by 5 bases, with 12 bases between the two germline ends.

V usage is TRBV7-8 and J usage is TRBJ1-1, with 9 positions matching TRBD1. After removal of 5 bases from V and 3 bases from J, the junction contained 4 bases not matched to a gene. Per germline, CDR1 SGHVS and CDR2 FQNEAQ. The CDR3 consists of 14 residues. The CDR3 loop is CASSQGQGDTEAFF. CDR3 nucleotides: TGTGCCAGCAGCCAGGGACAGGGTGACACTGAAGCTTTCTTT. Combining the CDR3 with reference TRBV7-8 and TRBJ1-1 gives the whole variable domain GAGVSQSPRYKVAKRGQDVALRCDPISGHVSLFWYQQALGQGPEFLTYFQNEAQLDKSGLPSDRFFAERPEGSVSTLKIQRTQQEDSAVYLCASSQGQGDTEAFFGQGTRLTVV.

J is TRBJ1-2 and V is TRBV5-4, with 8 bases lining up with TRBD1. From germline, CDR1 is SGHNT and CDR2 YYREEE (reference sequence). The trim removed 7 bases at V and 8 bases at J, leaving 7 bases unmatched. The CDR3 is 12 residues long. The CDR3 coding sequence is TGTGCCAGCCGACAGGGGATAGGGGGCTACACCTTC. Protein sequence: CASRQGIGGYTF.